This entry lists 7 T cell receptor beta chains sequenced from one sample in a study of T cells in Graves' hyperthyroidism and ophthalmopathy (dated by TCRdb to between 2017 and 2020). Receptors were amplified or captured by multiplex PCR. Sequenced on an Illumina HiSeq 2000. The TCR beta CDR3 regions were amplified from the RNA transcripts. For the first round of RT-PCR on the TCR CDR3, the HTBI primer set was used together with the Qiagen OneStep RT-PCR kit. TCRdb reran the public reads through fastp at Q25 and MiXCR, keeping productive beta chains. Merged by CDR3 protein, the rows form single entries marked with the most common genes and DNA. This sample gives approximately 430,000 distinct CDR3 sequences in total; more than 15% of them show up just once. Together, the top ten hold 13% to 15% of the sample. Specimen: blood. Receptor source: a young woman with Graves' hyperthyroidism.

This clonotype has a count of ten or more. This chain links TRBV6-1 with TRBJ1-2; 7 positions agree with TRBD1. The CDR3 totals 13 residues. Germline V gene sequence: CDR1 MNHNS, CDR2 SASEGT. V shed 6 bases, J shed 3 bases, and the junction held 4 bases outside the gene matches. CDR3 loop: CASRGQVHYGYTF. CDR3 DNA: TGTGCCAGCAGAGGACAGGTCCACTATGGCTACACCTTC.

The V and J genes are TRBV29-1 and TRBJ1-1, with D perhaps TRBD1 (6 bases). CDR1 is SQVTM, CDR2 ANQGSEA, per germline. This CDR3 contains 14 residues. The V end lost 0 bases, the J end lost 1 base, and 9 bases lay between the germline ends. The CDR3 region has the DNA TGCAGCGTTGAAGACGCGACAGGGAACACTGAAGCTTTCTTT. Translating it yields CSVEDATGNTEAFF. Variable domain in full (rest from reference TRBV29-1 and TRBJ1-1): SAVISQKPSRDICQRGTSLTIQCQVDSQVTMMFWYRQQPGQSLTLIATANQGSEATYESGFVIDKFPISRPNLTFSTLTVSNMSPEDSSIYLCSVEDATGNTEAFFGQGTRLTVV.

This clonotype was seen just once. The chain has TRBV9 and TRBJ2-7; TRBD1 aligns across 8 bases. Germline V lookup: CDR1 SGDLS, CDR2 YYNGEE. V gave up 4 bases and J gave up 3 bases; unmatched junction bases: 9. The CDR3 covers 15 residues. DNA of the CDR3: TGTGCCAGCAGCAAGAGGGACAGGCCCAACTACGAGCAGTACTTC. It specifies CASSKRDRPNYEQYF.

This clonotype was seen repeatedly, ten times or more. The chain is built from TRBV7-8 and TRBJ1-5; D gene unclear. This CDR3 has 13 amino acids. Germline V CDR1 and CDR2: SGHVS, FQNEAQ. The ends were cut back, 5 bases at V and 6 bases at J, with 11 bases in the middle. CDR3 in DNA: TGTGCCAGCAGCCCATTTTGGTTTCAGCCCCAGCATTTT. It specifies CASSPFWFQPQHF.

The rearrangement uses TRBV18 and TRBJ1-3, with 7 bases that match TRBD1. The CDR3 has 16 amino acids. J lost 0 bases, V lost 6 bases, and 8 bases had no gene match. Germline CDR1 and CDR2: KGHSH and LQKENI. This chain's CDR3 is CASSLGQANSGNTIYF. CDR3 nucleotide sequence: TGTGCCAGCTCCCTAGGACAGGCCAACTCTGGAAACACCATATATTTT.

This clonotype has at least ten counts. The CDR3 protein is CASSLGYRTEAFF. For the CDR3, the DNA is TGTGCCAGCAGCTTAGGGTATAGAACTGAAGCTTTCTTT. V is TRBV11-1 and J is TRBJ1-1; D is unclear. CDR1 SGHAT and CDR2 FQDESV come from the germline V gene (reference sequence). The CDR3 has 13 amino acids. V lost 1 base and J 5 bases, leaving 8 bases between the germline ends.

The DNA for the CDR3 is TGCGCCAGCAGCCTAGCCCCCTTAGCGGGAAGCTTCTCCTACGAGCAGTACTTC. Translated: CASSLAPLAGSFSYEQYF. The rearrangement joins TRBV5-1 to TRBJ2-7; 8 bases line up with TRBD2. The V gene end was trimmed by 4 bases and the J gene end by 0 bases; junction bases not matched to a gene: 15. Germline values: CDR1 SGHRS, CDR2 YFSETQ. The CDR3 spans 18 residues.